Below are 29 T cell receptor beta chains sequenced from a single sample in a study of blood T cell repertoires in COVID-19. The assay was immunoSEQ multiplex PCR, and TCRdb's table has in-frame clones only and misses some. The table has roughly 300,000 clones, around 86% seen once. Input material: PBMCs or T cells enriched from blood (not recorded which). The source of these receptors is a man aged 30-40 years who had recovered from COVID-19.

The chain uses TRBV18 and TRBJ1-2, with D perhaps TRBD1 (6 bases). This CDR3 comprises 17 residues. The V end lost 3 bases, the J end lost 2 bases, and 19 bases lay between the germline ends. The germline V gene encodes CDR1 KGHSH and CDR2 LQKENI. CDR3 in DNA: TGTGCCAGCTCACCTATAGGACCCCCGGGGGGCAACTATGGCTACACCTTC. Encoded protein: CASSPIGPPGGNYGYTF.

This rearrangement joins TRBV5-6 to TRBJ2-7; no clear D. V was shortened by 0 bases and J by 1 base, with 8 bases between the two germline ends. The CDR3 extends over 14 amino acids. Germline V CDR1 and CDR2: SGHDT, YYEEEE. In DNA, the CDR3 is TGTGCCAGCAGCTTGGCGTGGGCTTCCTACGAGCAGTACTTC. Translated: CASSLAWASYEQYF.

The CDR3 region has the DNA TGTGCCAGCAGCACCGGGACTAGCGGGATATCTCAAGAGACCCAGTACTTC. It codes for CASSTGTSGISQETQYF. The V gene is TRBV7-9, the J gene TRBJ2-5; TRBD2 matches 13 bases. Losses at the gene ends were 5 bases for V and 2 bases for J; bases not matched to a gene: 8. Per the germline V gene, CDR1 is SEHNR and CDR2 is FQNEAQ (reference sequence). There are 17 residues in the CDR3.

The chain couples TRBV5-4 to TRBJ2-7, with 9 bases lining up with TRBD1. Germline V gene lookup returns CDR1 SGHNT and CDR2 YYREEE (reference sequence). CDR3 size: 14 residues. V gave up 4 bases and J gave up 3 bases; unmatched junction bases: 5. The CDR3 protein is CASSKVTGGYEQYF. In nucleotides, the CDR3 is TGTGCCAGCAGCAAGGTGACAGGGGGCTACGAGCAGTACTTC.

This clone appeared a few times. The chain uses TRBV6-7 and TRBJ2-5; D unresolved. TRBV6-7 is flagged as an ORF with uncertain function. The CDR3 has 14 amino acids. V dropped 0 bases and J dropped 1 base, with 6 bases sitting between them. CDR3 DNA: TGTGCCAGCAGTTACTCACATGTCCAAGAGACCCAGTACTTC. Amino acids: CASSYSHVQETQYF.

J is TRBJ1-3 and V is TRBV18, with TRBD1 as a possible D gene (6 bases). With 3 bases removed from V and 3 bases from J, the gap between germline ends came to 18 bases. Germline CDR1 and CDR2: KGHSH and LQKENI. The CDR3 is 17 residues long. The CDR3 sequence is CASSPPMGAMDGNTIYF. The CDR3 DNA reads TGTGCCAGCTCACCGCCAATGGGGGCCATGGATGGAAACACCATATATTTT.

The chain has TRBV4-1 and TRBJ1-1, with D possibly TRBD1 on 6 matching bases. Germline V CDR1 and CDR2: MGHRA, YSYEKL. Trimming left V 1 base short and J 2 bases short, with 11 bases between. CDR3 length: 15 amino acids. The CDR3 protein is CASSQGGTSNTEAFF. DNA of the CDR3: TGCGCCAGCAGCCAAGGAGGGACATCTAACACTGAAGCTTTCTTT.

The chain joins TRBV27 to TRBJ2-3; the D gene is possibly TRBD2 (5 bases). Germline CDR1 reads MNHEY; CDR2 reads SMNVEV (reference sequence). The CDR3 has 14 amino acids. V lost 0 bases to trimming and J lost 7 bases, with 11 bases between them. The CDR3 DNA is TGTGCCAGCAGTTTATCGTGGTCGGACTATACGCAGTATTTT. Amino acid sequence: CASSLSWSDYTQYF.

The chain couples TRBV28 to TRBJ1-3; 7 positions agree with TRBD1. Looked up from germline, CDR1 is MDHEN and CDR2 is SYDVKM. V lost 3 bases, J lost 0 bases, and 2 bases stayed unmatched. This CDR3 region has 15 residues. CDR3 coding DNA: TGTGCCAGCAGTTTGGACAGGTCCTCTGGAAACACCATATATTTT. Amino acids: CASSLDRSSGNTIYF.

This clone came up once. J is TRBJ1-4 and V is TRBV11-2, with no clear D. CDR1 and CDR2 from the germline V gene are SGHAT and FQNNGV. The V and J ends lost 3 bases and 4 bases respectively, with 12 bases between them. The CDR3 is 15 residues long. The DNA for the CDR3 is TGTGCCAGCAGCTTGAGAGGCAGACTTAATGAAAAACTGTTTTTT. This gives the protein CASSLRGRLNEKLFF.

The chain is built from TRBV7-9 and TRBJ1-4, with D perhaps matching TRBD1 (5 bases). The germline V gene has CDR1 SEHNR and CDR2 FQNEAQ (reference sequence). The V and J ends lost 5 bases and 8 bases respectively, with 21 bases between them. This CDR3 is 16 amino acids long. CDR3 protein: CASSRLSGGVGEKLFF. In nucleotides, the CDR3 is TGTGCCAGCAGCCGCCTATCCGGGGGAGTGGGGGAAAAACTGTTTTTT. Looking up the rest from reference TRBV7-9 and TRBJ1-4 gives the full variable domain: DTGVSQNPRHKITKRGQNVTFRCDPISEHNRLYWYRQTLGQGPEFLTYFQNEAQLEKSRLLSDRFSAERPKGSFSTLEIQRTEQGDSAMYLCASSRLSGGVGEKLFFGSGTQLSVL.

J is TRBJ1-3 and V is TRBV2; no clear D. Germline V CDR1 and CDR2: SNHLY, FYNNEI. There are 13 residues in the CDR3. The germline V and J ends were trimmed by 8 bases and 0 bases, with 8 bases remaining between them. In nucleotides, the CDR3 is TGTGCCAGCCGAGATAACTCTGGAAACACCATATATTTT. Its translation is CASRDNSGNTIYF.

The rearrangement uses TRBV7-8 and TRBJ1-1; D remains unclear. Looked up from germline, CDR1 is SGHVS and CDR2 is FQNEAQ. V lost 2 bases and J 4 bases, leaving 14 bases between the germline ends. The CDR3 is made up of 15 amino acids. CDR3 residues: CASSLFLARPTEAFF. CDR3 coding DNA: TGTGCCAGCAGCTTATTCCTAGCCCGACCCACTGAAGCTTTCTTT.

The chain combines TRBV6-1 with TRBJ1-3; 9 nucleotides agree with TRBD1. Germline loops: CDR1 MNHNS, CDR2 SASEGT. This CDR3 is built from 16 residues. V lost 0 bases, J lost 4 bases, and 4 bases stayed unmatched. The CDR3 DNA is TGTGCCAGCAGTGAAGCCTCTGGGACAGGGGGAAACACCATATATTTT. Translated, it gives CASSEASGTGGNTIYF.

The gene calls are TRBV27 and TRBJ1-6, with a possible D match to TRBD1 (6 bases). From germline, CDR1 is MNHEY and CDR2 SMNVEV (reference sequence). CDR3 length equals 16 residues. With 2 bases removed from V and 9 bases from J, the gap between germline ends came to 17 bases. DNA of the CDR3: TGTGCCAGCAGTTTAGACCCTCAGGGGTCGGGTTCACCCCTCCACTTT. Translating gives CASSLDPQGSGSPLHF.

The chain has TRBV7-9 and TRBJ2-3, with TRBD1 matching 11 bases. After removal of 0 bases from V and 5 bases from J, the junction contained 4 bases not matched to a gene. The germline gives CDR1 SEHNR, CDR2 FQNEAQ (reference sequence). The CDR3 covers 16 residues. The DNA of the CDR3 is TGTGCCAGCAGCTTAGCTAGGACAGGGGGCGTAGATACGCAGTATTTT. As protein: CASSLARTGGVDTQYF.

The V call is TRBV19, the J call TRBJ2-2, with D possibly being TRBD1 (5 bases). The CDR3 totals 14 residues. Germline V CDR1 and CDR2: LNHDA, SQIVND (reference sequence). The V end lost 10 bases, the J end lost 0 bases, and 12 bases lay between the germline ends. In DNA, the CDR3 is TGTGCCACCAAAAAGACAGCGAACACCGGGGAGCTGTTTTTT. Protein sequence: CATKKTANTGELFF.

DNA of the CDR3: TGTGCCAGCAGCCAAGCACGGGTACGAGATACGCAGTATTTT. Amino acid sequence: CASSQARVRDTQYF. The genes are TRBV14 and TRBJ2-3; no definite D call. V dropped 1 base and J dropped 5 bases, with 10 bases sitting between them. CDR3 length: 14 residues. Germline CDR1 reads SGHDN; CDR2 reads FVKESK.

This chain uses TRBV5-1 with TRBJ2-1; possible D gene TRBD1, 5 bases. V was cut by 4 bases and J by 9 bases, with 8 bases left in between. CDR3 length: 11 residues. Germline lookup yields CDR1 SGHRS and CDR2 YFSETQ. CDR3 nucleotide sequence: TGCGCCAGCAGCGACAGAGCTGAGCAGTTCTTC. This translates into CASSDRAEQFF.

The V and J genes are TRBV20-1 and TRBJ2-7; D call uncertain. CDR1 is DFQATT and CDR2 is SNEGSKA in the germline V gene (reference sequence). The CDR3 is 11 residues long. V was pared by 3 bases and J by 1 base, with 4 bases between. CDR3: CSARRSYEQYF. CDR3 coding DNA: TGCAGTGCTAGGAGGTCCTACGAGCAGTACTTC.

The V call is TRBV18, the J call TRBJ1-5, with 8 bases identical to TRBD1. Unmatched junction bases numbered 6, after V lost 5 bases and J lost 6 bases. Germline-derived CDR1 and CDR2 are KGHSH and LQKENI. The CDR3 is made up of 14 amino acids. The CDR3 spells CASSSGQGPQPQHF. The DNA of the CDR3 is TGTGCCAGCTCATCTGGACAGGGACCTCAGCCCCAGCATTTT.

The chain has TRBV18 and TRBJ2-7, with 9 bases matching TRBD1. The CDR3 covers 15 residues. V was clipped by 5 bases and J by 2 bases; unmatched bases: 7. Germline-derived CDR1 and CDR2 are KGHSH and LQKENI. The CDR3 region is CASSAGTGNTYEQYF. CDR3 bases: TGTGCCAGCTCAGCCGGGACAGGGAATACCTACGAGCAGTACTTC.

The chain joins TRBV5-5 to TRBJ1-5; 7 bases line up with TRBD1. J lost 4 bases, V lost 3 bases, and 7 bases had no gene match. Germline-derived CDR1 and CDR2 are SGHKS and YYEKEE (reference sequence). The CDR3 length is 15 residues. The CDR3 reads CASSSTGLGNQPQHF. In nucleotides, the CDR3 is TGTGCCAGCAGCTCGACAGGGCTGGGTAATCAGCCCCAGCATTTT.

This chain uses TRBV30 with TRBJ2-3, with D unclear. The V gene lost 1 base and the J gene lost 6 bases, with 5 bases spanning the gap. The CDR3 contains 11 residues. The V gene's germline CDR1 is GTSNPN and CDR2 SVGIG (reference sequence). CDR3 region: CAWSEEDTQYF. The CDR3 nucleotides are TGTGCCTGGAGTGAAGAGGATACGCAGTATTTT.

This rearrangement joins TRBV6-4 to TRBJ1-1; D call uncertain. This CDR3 comprises 10 residues. The germline V and J ends were trimmed by 8 bases and 8 bases, with 9 bases remaining between them. The V gene's germline CDR1 is MRHNA and CDR2 SNTAGT. The CDR3 DNA reads TGTGCCAGCCCGAGAGGGGAAGCTTTCTTT. It translates to CASPRGEAFF.

CDR3 nucleotides: TGTGCCAGCAGTGTCGACAGGGGAAGGGGCTACACCTTC. It specifies CASSVDRGRGYTF. The chain is built from TRBV5-4 and TRBJ1-2; 8 nucleotides align to TRBD1. CDR3 length: 13 residues. CDR1 and CDR2 from the germline V gene are SGHNT and YYREEE (reference sequence). The V and J ends lost 5 bases and 8 bases, in that order; junction bases with no gene match: 8.

This clone has more than one count but fewer than ten. The chain carries TRBV4-1 and TRBJ1-3, with D unclear. The germline V gene has CDR1 MGHRA and CDR2 YSYEKL. Trimming left V 1 base short and J 0 bases short, with 13 bases between. The CDR3 runs 17 residues. In DNA form, the CDR3 reads TGCGCCAGCAGCCAAGTGAGAGGACTTAGCTCTGGAAACACCATATATTTT. Its protein is CASSQVRGLSSGNTIYF.

V and J are TRBV5-1 and TRBJ2-5, with TRBD1 matching over 10 bases. In germline, CDR1 is SGHRS, CDR2 YFSETQ. V gave up 4 bases and J gave up 4 bases; unmatched junction bases: 1. The CDR3 runs to 13 residues. CDR3: CASSRDRGETQYF. The CDR3 DNA sequence: TGCGCCAGCAGCCGGGACAGGGGAGAGACCCAGTACTTC.

In its sample, this clone was seen a few times. The chain combines TRBV5-6 with TRBJ1-1, with D unresolved. With 0 bases removed from V and 0 bases from J, the gap between germline ends came to 9 bases. The CDR3 has 15 amino acids. Germline assignment: CDR1 SGHDT and CDR2 YYEEEE. CDR3 nucleotide sequence: TGTGCCAGCAGCTTGGCCCCGGGGATGAACACTGAAGCTTTCTTT. Encoded protein: CASSLAPGMNTEAFF.